The 2 T cell receptor beta chains below come from one sample, sequenced in a study of cytomegalovirus exposure and HLA in healthy donors. The PCR contained 60 Vbeta and 13 Jbeta primers. Assay: immunoSEQ multiplex PCR; the TCRdb copy retains only in-frame clones and omits some. The repertoire holds roughly 120,000 clones, with about 70% as singletons. What was sequenced was PBMCs. The source is a young woman in good health and CMV-seronegative.

The V gene is TRBV27, the J gene TRBJ2-1; D is possibly TRBD2 (7 bases). This CDR3 is built from 16 residues. Trimming stripped 5 bases from V and 5 bases from J, with 19 bases between. From germline, CDR1 is MNHEY and CDR2 SMNVEV (reference sequence). CDR3 region: CASSAPGAGVNNEQFF. CDR3 nucleotide sequence: TGTGCCAGCAGTGCACCGGGGGCGGGAGTGAACAATGAGCAGTTCTTC.

This clone showed up just a few times. This chain joins TRBV25-1 and TRBJ1-1; a possible D gene is TRBD1 (5 bases). This CDR3 is 13 amino acids long. The germline CDR1 and CDR2 sequences are MGHDK and SYGVNS. V was cut by 6 bases and J by 1 base, with 9 bases left in between. In DNA, the CDR3 is TGTGCCAGCAGAGCTACAGGGAACACTGAAGCTTTCTTT. Its protein is CASRATGNTEAFF.